The 26 T cell receptor beta chains given below trace back to one sample, sequenced in a study of follicular helper T cells after annual influenza vaccination listed by TCRdb under 2017. Libraries were prepared through the immunoSEQ multiplex PCR assay. Held by TCRdb, this immuneACCESS table contains in-frame sequences only and omits some clones. Under half of the omission traces to an unresolved V gene where checked; the cause of the rest is unknown. This sample gives some 15,000 clones in total; around 85% of them show up just once. Of the sample, 1.3% falls within the top ten clones. According to the study, the label for this sample's time point signals: 2014-2015 season, 7 days after vaccination. The specimen was CXCR5+ CD38- circulating T follicular helper cells from blood, collected 7 days after influenza vaccination. Taken with the paper, the label for cell subset or site translates to: circulating Tfh, non-naive CD4+CXCR5+PD-1+ (ICOS+CD38+ or ICOS-CD38-). Receptors originate from an adult who received the influenza vaccine.

This chain joins TRBV19 and TRBJ2-3; maybe TRBD1 (5 bases). Germline V gene data show CDR1 as LNHDA and CDR2 as SQIVND (reference sequence). The CDR3 covers 13 residues. CDR3 region: CASSTSGTDTQYF. CDR3 bases: TGTGCGAGCAGCACCTCAGGGACAGATACGCAGTATTTT.

This chain connects TRBV20-1 to TRBJ2-7; the D is unclear. This CDR3 has 11 amino acids. Per the germline V gene, CDR1 is DFQATT and CDR2 is SNEGSKA (reference sequence). Deletions cut 7 bases from V and 4 bases from J, with 11 bases between. Here the CDR3 DNA reads TGCAGTGTCCACAGAACTTACGAGCAGTACTTC. Translation gives CSVHRTYEQYF.

The rearrangement links TRBV9 to TRBJ2-2; TRBD2 matches 8 bases. The germline V gene has CDR1 SGDLS and CDR2 YYNGEE. V shed 0 bases, J shed 5 bases, and the junction held 9 bases outside the gene matches. This CDR3 has 17 amino acids. The CDR3 protein is CASSVAPGGGRTGELFF. In DNA, the CDR3 is TGTGCCAGCAGCGTAGCCCCCGGCGGGGGGAGGACCGGGGAGCTGTTTTTT.

The CDR3 bases are TGTGCCAGCAACCCAGTAACTATCTCTGGAAACACCATATATTTT. Translated: CASNPVTISGNTIYF. This rearrangement joins TRBV2 to TRBJ1-3; D is uncertain. V was clipped by 7 bases and J by 0 bases, with 13 bases between them. In germline, CDR1 is SNHLY, CDR2 FYNNEI. The CDR3 has 15 amino acids.

The chain uses TRBV6-6 and TRBJ2-7; TRBD1 aligns across 9 bases. The CDR3 is 15 amino acids. The germline gives CDR1 MNHNY, CDR2 SVGAGI (reference sequence). The trim removed 6 bases at V and 6 bases at J, leaving 12 bases unmatched. CDR3 sequence (DNA): TGTGCCAGCAGACCGTCGGGACAGGGATTGGGCGAGCAGTACTTC. It yields the protein CASRPSGQGLGEQYF.

This chain connects TRBV2 to TRBJ2-7; TRBD2 matches 10 bases. This CDR3 has 15 residues. The trim removed 4 bases at V and 3 bases at J, leaving 6 bases unmatched. Per the germline V gene, CDR1 is SNHLY and CDR2 is FYNNEI. CDR3 residues: CASSVEPSGSYEQYF. CDR3 DNA sequence: TGTGCCAGCAGTGTTGAGCCTAGCGGGAGCTACGAGCAGTACTTC.

This clone was detected a few times. The V call is TRBV5-6, the J call TRBJ1-6; 9 bases align to TRBD1. V lost 1 base to trimming and J lost 7 bases; unmatched junction nucleotides: 6. This CDR3 has 16 residues. The germline V gene encodes CDR1 SGHDT and CDR2 YYEEEE. The CDR3 DNA sequence: TGTGCCAGCAGCTTGCTGGGGACAGGGTTAAATTCACCCCTCCACTTT. This codes for CASSLLGTGLNSPLHF.

The chain recombines TRBV27 with TRBJ2-7; D is possibly TRBD1 (6 bases). The CDR3 runs to 15 residues. Per germline, CDR1 MNHEY and CDR2 SMNVEV (reference sequence). V was shortened by 4 bases and J by 5 bases, with 18 bases between the two germline ends. The CDR3 spells CASSSRGAGVNEQYF. The CDR3, as DNA: TGTGCCAGCAGTTCCCGTGGAGCAGGGGTCAACGAGCAGTACTTC.

This rearrangement joins TRBV18 to TRBJ2-1, with 9 nucleotides matching TRBD2. With 6 bases clipped from V and 5 bases from J, the junction kept 11 bases outside the gene matches. The CDR3 is 16 residues long. The germline V gene has CDR1 KGHSH and CDR2 LQKENI. The CDR3 reads CASSPRETSGDNEQFF. In nucleotides, the CDR3 is TGTGCCAGCTCCCCCAGGGAGACTAGCGGAGACAATGAGCAGTTCTTC.

The chain combines TRBV27 with TRBJ2-1, with 15 bases that match TRBD2. In germline, CDR1 is MNHEY, CDR2 SMNVEV (reference sequence). V shed 6 bases and J 9 bases; nucleotides not matched to a gene: 6. The CDR3 length is 15 residues. The CDR3: CASRGTSGGLSEQFF. For the CDR3, the DNA is TGTGCCAGCAGAGGGACTAGCGGGGGGCTAAGTGAGCAGTTCTTC.

The genes are TRBV2 and TRBJ2-1; the match to TRBD1 covers 7 bases. Germline V lookup: CDR1 SNHLY, CDR2 FYNNEI. V shed 7 bases and J 7 bases; nucleotides not matched to a gene: 4. This CDR3 comprises 12 residues. CDR3: CASTSRGNEQFF. CDR3 DNA sequence: TGTGCCAGCACGAGCAGGGGGAATGAGCAGTTCTTC.

This clone was found once. The rearrangement joins TRBV2 to TRBJ2-2; 8 nucleotides line up with TRBD1. Unmatched junction bases numbered 11, after V lost 7 bases and J lost 7 bases. CDR1 SNHLY and CDR2 FYNNEI come from the germline V gene. This CDR3 region has 15 residues. CDR3 protein: CASNPVLDRGGELFF. CDR3 nucleotide sequence: TGTGCCAGCAATCCCGTCCTTGACAGGGGCGGGGAGCTGTTTTTT.

This chain links TRBV29-1 with TRBJ1-2, with TRBD1 matching 8 bases. CDR3 length: 11 residues. Germline loops: CDR1 SQVTM, CDR2 ANQGSEA. After removal of 7 bases from V and 7 bases from J, the junction contained 5 bases not matched to a gene. The CDR3 DNA is TGCAGCGCGCAGACAGGGGCTGGCTACACCTTC. Encoded protein: CSAQTGAGYTF.

The rearrangement joins TRBV5-6 to TRBJ2-7; TRBD2 matches at 11 bases. J lost 6 bases, V lost 6 bases, and 8 bases had no gene match. Germline assignment: CDR1 SGHDT and CDR2 YYEEEE. The CDR3 covers 14 residues. CDR3 protein: CASILAGGPLEQYF. The CDR3 DNA reads TGTGCCAGCATTTTAGCGGGAGGGCCCCTCGAGCAGTACTTC.

This chain uses TRBV12-5 with TRBJ2-5, with 8 bases fitting TRBD2. The V and J ends lost 5 bases and 5 bases, in that order; junction bases with no gene match: 1. This CDR3 is built from 12 residues. Germline values: CDR1 LGHNT, CDR2 FRNRAP. The CDR3 region is CASGSGSETQYF. The CDR3 DNA sequence: TGTGCTAGTGGTAGCGGGAGTGAGACCCAGTACTTC.

The rearrangement joins TRBV30 to TRBJ1-2, with no clear D. Germline CDR1 reads GTSNPN; CDR2 reads SVGIG (reference sequence). Trimming cost V 0 bases and J 13 bases, with 15 bases left between them. This CDR3 contains 12 residues. The CDR3 DNA is TGTGCCTGGAGTGTTGCCTCCCTATCCTGCACCTTC. Its translation: CAWSVASLSCTF.

This clone was found once. The chain links TRBV5-4 to TRBJ1-4; TRBD1 might be the D (6 bases). V was trimmed by 6 bases and J by 0 bases, leaving 9 bases between them. This CDR3 has 14 amino acids. In germline, CDR1 is SGHNT, CDR2 YYREEE (reference sequence). The CDR3 coding sequence is TGTGCCAGCACGGACAGTACAACTAATGAAAAACTGTTTTTT. Protein: CASTDSTTNEKLFF.

The CDR3 bases are TGTGCCAGCAGCACGGAGCCTAGCGGGAGGTTTAATGAGCAGTTCTTC. Protein: CASSTEPSGRFNEQFF. The chain links TRBV11-3 to TRBJ2-1; 11 bases are shared with TRBD2. V shed 5 bases and J 7 bases; nucleotides not matched to a gene: 10. The CDR3 length is 16 residues. CDR1 SGHNT and CDR2 YENEEA come from the germline V gene.

The V gene is TRBV6-1, the J gene TRBJ2-1; tentative D call: TRBD1 (5 bases). CDR1 and CDR2 from the germline V gene are MNHNS and SASEGT. Trimming cost V 6 bases and J 7 bases, with 16 bases left between them. This CDR3 has 14 residues. This CDR3 reads CASSRQGGWNEQFF. CDR3 DNA: TGTGCCAGCAGCAGGCAGGGTGGTTGGAATGAGCAGTTCTTC.

This rearrangement joins TRBV6-4 to TRBJ1-1, with a weak D call TRBD1 (5 bases). V lost 11 bases to trimming and J lost 1 base, with 11 bases between them. Germline V lookup: CDR1 MRHNA, CDR2 SNTAGT. The length of the CDR3 is 12 residues. In nucleotides, the CDR3 is TGTGCCGGTCGGACAACGAACACTGAAGCTTTCTTT. It translates to CAGRTTNTEAFF.

The CDR3 nucleotides read TGTGCCAGCAGCTTGGAGCGGGCTTCGTACAATGAGCAGTTCTTC. Its protein is CASSLERASYNEQFF. The chain joins TRBV5-4 to TRBJ2-1, with D maybe TRBD2 (6 bases). V gave up 0 bases and J gave up 4 bases, with 11 bases separating them. Germline CDR1 and CDR2: SGHNT and YYREEE (reference sequence). The CDR3 consists of 15 residues.

This chain uses TRBV10-2 with TRBJ1-2; D gene ambiguous. V lost 4 bases and J 4 bases, leaving 4 bases between the germline ends. This CDR3 region has 11 residues. Germline CDR1 WSHSY, CDR2 SAAADI. CDR3 sequence: CASSGSYGYTF. CDR3 in DNA: TGCGCCAGCAGTGGCAGCTATGGCTACACCTTC.

The chain recombines TRBV23-1 with TRBJ1-5, with 12 nucleotides matching TRBD1. TRBV23-1 is an open reading frame whose function is uncertain. The V and J ends lost 6 bases and 7 bases, in that order; junction bases with no gene match: 4. The CDR3 loop spans 14 amino acids. CDR3 bases: TGCGCCAGCAGCCGGGGACAGGGGGCACAGCCCCAGCATTTT. Its protein is CASSRGQGAQPQHF.

The chain is built from TRBV27 and TRBJ2-7; D is possibly TRBD2 (5 bases). In germline, CDR1 is MNHEY, CDR2 SMNVEV (reference sequence). This CDR3 is 14 amino acids long. The ends were cut back, 2 bases at V and 6 bases at J, with 14 bases in the middle. Here the CDR3 DNA reads TGTGCCAGCAGTTTAGACTCGGGATCGGCCGAGCAGTACTTC. Protein: CASSLDSGSAEQYF.

V is TRBV28 and J is TRBJ2-4; tentatively, D is TRBD2 (7 bases). Germline V gene lookup returns CDR1 MDHEN and CDR2 SYDVKM. Trimming pared 7 bases from V and 7 bases from J, leaving 14 bases between. The CDR3 consists of 13 residues. CDR3 region: CASIRGGSNIQYF. In nucleotides, the CDR3 is TGTGCCAGCATTAGGGGGGGCAGTAACATTCAGTACTTC.

This sequence joins TRBV27 and TRBJ1-3; tentatively, D is TRBD1 (6 bases). CDR3 length equals 13 residues. Trimming stripped 5 bases from V and 4 bases from J, with 9 bases between. Looked up from germline, CDR1 is MNHEY and CDR2 is SMNVEV (reference sequence). The CDR3 reads CASSIQGGNTIYF. The DNA for the CDR3 is TGTGCCAGCAGTATACAGGGCGGAAACACCATATATTTT.